One T cell receptor (beta chain) is described in this entry. What this receptor recognizes is not known. No clone much larger than this one lies a single base away; base qualities are absent. This record belongs to a study of T cell changes during pregnancy in multiple sclerosis (dated by TCRdb to 2018 to 2020). Regarding the complete study: The study examined how the T cell repertoire changed over the course of pregnancy in women with multiple sclerosis.

The germline V gene encodes CDR1 LGHNA and CDR2 YSLEER. Unmatched junction bases come to 3, with V trimmed by 3 bases and J by 5 bases. Counted from cysteine to phenylalanine, this CDR3 has 14 amino acids. Of the read, only the CDR3 DNA is kept; its 42 bases are in frame from base 1. Library creation used the immunoSEQ multiplex PCR assay. Not all clones reach the TCRdb copy of this immuneACCESS table, which keeps in-frame sequences only. Checked studies attribute under half of the gap to unresolved V genes and leave the rest unexplained. Across this sample there are about 34,000 clones, with 90% seen only once. Together, the top ten hold around 13% of the sample.

The rearranged chain carries TRBV4-3 and TRBJ2-3, and TRBD1 aligns with 9 junction nucleotides. The origin of this receptor is a female donor with multiple sclerosis, enrolled in a pregnancy study. The input for sequencing was CD8+ T cells from peripheral blood mononuclear cells, taken in the first trimester of pregnancy. The DNA reads TGCGCCAGCAGCCATAGACAGGGGGGAGATACGCAGTATTTT. It specifies CASSHRQGGDTQYF.